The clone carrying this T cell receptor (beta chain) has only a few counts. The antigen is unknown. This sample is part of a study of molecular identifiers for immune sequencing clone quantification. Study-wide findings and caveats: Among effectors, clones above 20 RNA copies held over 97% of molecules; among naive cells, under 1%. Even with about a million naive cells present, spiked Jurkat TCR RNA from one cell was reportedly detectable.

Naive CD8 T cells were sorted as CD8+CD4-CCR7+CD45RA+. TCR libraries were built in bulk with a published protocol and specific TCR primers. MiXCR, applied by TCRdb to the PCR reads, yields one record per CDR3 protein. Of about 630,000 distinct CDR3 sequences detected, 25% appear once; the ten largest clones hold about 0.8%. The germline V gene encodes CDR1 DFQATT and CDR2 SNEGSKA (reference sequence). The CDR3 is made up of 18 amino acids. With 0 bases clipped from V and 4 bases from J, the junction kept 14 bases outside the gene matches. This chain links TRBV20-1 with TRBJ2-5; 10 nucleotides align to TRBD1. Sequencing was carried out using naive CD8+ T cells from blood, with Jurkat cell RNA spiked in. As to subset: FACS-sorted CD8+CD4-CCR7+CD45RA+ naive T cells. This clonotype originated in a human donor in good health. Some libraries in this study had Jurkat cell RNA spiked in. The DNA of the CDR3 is TGCAGTGCTAGAGATCAGGGGACAGGGGTTTTTTTATTAGAGACCCAGTACTTC. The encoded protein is CSARDQGTGVFLLETQYF.